This T cell receptor beta chain was documented in a study of T cell clones after liver transplantation. Assay: immunoSEQ multiplex PCR; the TCRdb copy retains only in-frame clones and omits some. The profile shows approximately 70,000 clones, 80% to 85% of them singletons. CDR3 length: 15 amino acids. V was pared by 2 bases and J by 2 bases, with 3 bases of the junction left unmatched. The germline V gene has CDR1 MGHRA and CDR2 YSYEKL. The chain joins TRBV4-1 to TRBJ2-5, with TRBD1 matching over 9 bases. The sample consisted of CD4+ T cells from blood, taken around 50 months after liver transplant. The origin of this receptor is a human patient who received a liver transplant. The T cells may come from the graft donor. In nucleotides, the CDR3 is TGCGCCAGCAGCCAACTGACAGGGGGTCAAGAGACCCAGTACTTC. Protein: CASSQLTGGQETQYF.